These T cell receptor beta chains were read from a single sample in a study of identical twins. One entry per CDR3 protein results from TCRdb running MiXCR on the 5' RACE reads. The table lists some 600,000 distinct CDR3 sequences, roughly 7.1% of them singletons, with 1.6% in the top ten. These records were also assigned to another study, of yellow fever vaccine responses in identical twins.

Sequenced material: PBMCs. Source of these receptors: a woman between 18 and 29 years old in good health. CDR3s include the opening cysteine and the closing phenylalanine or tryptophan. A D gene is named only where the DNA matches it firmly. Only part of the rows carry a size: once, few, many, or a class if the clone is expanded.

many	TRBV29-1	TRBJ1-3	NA	TGCAGCGTTGAAGATGGAAACACCATATATTTT	CSVEDGNTIYF
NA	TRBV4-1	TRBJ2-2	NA	TGCGCCAGCAGCCAAGGAACCTTACGGGAGCTGAACACCGGGGAGCTGTTTTTT	CASSQGTLRELNTGELFF
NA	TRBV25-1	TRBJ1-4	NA	TGTGCCAGCAGTGCGGCCCCAGTAGGCGAAAAACTGTTTTTT	CASSAAPVGEKLFF
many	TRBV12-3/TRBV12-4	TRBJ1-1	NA	TGTGCCAGCCAGGGAGCAATGAACACTGAAGCTTTCTTT	CASQGAMNTEAFF
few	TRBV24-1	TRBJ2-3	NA	TGTGCCACCAGTGATTGGACGGCGAGATCTAGCACAGATACGCAGTATTTT	CATSDWTARSSTDTQYF
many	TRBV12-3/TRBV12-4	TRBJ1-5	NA	TGTGCCAGCAGTTTGTCACCAGGACGAAGCAATCAGCCCCAGCATTTT	CASSLSPGRSNQPQHF
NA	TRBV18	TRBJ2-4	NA	TGTGCCAGCTCACCTCTTTTCGTGGATCCCAAAAACATTCAGTACTTC	CASSPLFVDPKNIQYF
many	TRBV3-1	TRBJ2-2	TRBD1	TGTGCCAGCAGCCAAGTGAGGTTAACAGGGGGGAACACCGGGGAGCTGTTTTTT	CASSQVRLTGGNTGELFF
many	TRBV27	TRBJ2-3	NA	TGTGCCAGCAGTCGAACAGCGCCGGGAGTGGCAGATACGCAGTATTTT	CASSRTAPGVADTQYF
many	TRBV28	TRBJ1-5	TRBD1	TGTGCCAGCAGTTTATCATCAGGGGGCTTCAATCAGCCCCAGCATTTT	CASSLSSGGFNQPQHF
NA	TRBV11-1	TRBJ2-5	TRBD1	TGTGCCAGCAGCTCCTGGACAGGGGGCTTGTCACCTACAAGGGAGACCCAGTACTTC	CASSSWTGGLSPTRETQYF
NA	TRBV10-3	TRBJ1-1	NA	TGTGCCATCAGTGAGATCGGCGGTAAAACTGAAGCTTTCTTT	CAISEIGGKTEAFF
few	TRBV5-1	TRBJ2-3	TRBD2	TGCGCCAGCAGCTTTCGAACTAGCGGGAGCGCAGATACGCAGTATTTT	CASSFRTSGSADTQYF
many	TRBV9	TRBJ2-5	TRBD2	TGTGCCAGCAGCAAAGCGGGAGGCTCCCAAGAGACCCAGTACTTC	CASSKAGGSQETQYF
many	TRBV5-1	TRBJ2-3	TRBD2	TGCGCCAGCAGCTTGGAGGGGACTAGCGGGATTATCGATACGCAGTATTTT	CASSLEGTSGIIDTQYF
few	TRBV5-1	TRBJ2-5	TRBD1	TGCGCCAGCAGCTCGGGACAGAGAGAGACCCAGTACTTC	CASSSGQRETQYF
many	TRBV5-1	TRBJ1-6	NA	TGCGCCAGCAGCACCGGACACAGGGACTCACCCCTCCACTTT	CASSTGHRDSPLHF
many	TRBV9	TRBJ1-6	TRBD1	TGTGCCAGCAGCGTAGAGGACAGGGTCTCCTATAATTCACCCCTCCACTTT	CASSVEDRVSYNSPLHF
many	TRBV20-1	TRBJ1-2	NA	TGCAGTGCTAGACCTGGGAGTGGCTACACCTTC	CSARPGSGYTF
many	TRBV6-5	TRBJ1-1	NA	TGTGCCAGCAGTTACTCGAAGGGTCCACGGAACACTGAAGCTTTCTTT	CASSYSKGPRNTEAFF
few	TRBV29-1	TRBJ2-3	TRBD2	TGCAGTCATACTAGCGGTCCAGATACGCAGTATTTT	CSHTSGPDTQYF
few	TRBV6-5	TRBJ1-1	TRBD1	TGTGCCAGCAGTTACGGGACAGCCATCGGCACTGAAGCTTTCTTT	CASSYGTAIGTEAFF
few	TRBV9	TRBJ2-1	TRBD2	TGTGCCAGCAGCGTAGCTCCTGGGACTAGCGGGGGAGGGGAGCAGTTCTTC	CASSVAPGTSGGGEQFF
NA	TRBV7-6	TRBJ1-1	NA	TGTGCCAGCAGCTTAGAAGGGGAGGGCACGGCTTTCTTT	CASSLEGEGTAFF
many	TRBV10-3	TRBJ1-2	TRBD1	TGTGCCATCACCACCGGACAGGGGAGCTCAAACTATGGCTACACCTTC	CAITTGQGSSNYGYTF
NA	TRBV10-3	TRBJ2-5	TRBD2	TGTGCCATCGCACCAACCGTGACTAGCGGGAGACAAGAGACCCAGTACTTC	CAIAPTVTSGRQETQYF
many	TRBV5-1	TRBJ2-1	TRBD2	TGCGCCAGCAGCTTACTGACTAGCGGGGATTACAATGAGCAGTTCTTC	CASSLLTSGDYNEQFF
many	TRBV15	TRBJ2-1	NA	TGTGCCACCAGCAGAGGAGTATCCTACAATGAGCAGTTCTTC	CATSRGVSYNEQFF
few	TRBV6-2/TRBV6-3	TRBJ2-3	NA	TGTGCCACCAAAGACACCCTAAGCACAGATACGCAGTATTTT	CATKDTLSTDTQYF
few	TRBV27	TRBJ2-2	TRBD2	TGTGCCAGCAGTTTGTGGGAGGGTGGCACCGGGGAGCTGTTTTTT	CASSLWEGGTGELFF
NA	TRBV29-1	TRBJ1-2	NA	TGCAGCGTTGGACAGAACTATGGCTACACCTTC	CSVGQNYGYTF
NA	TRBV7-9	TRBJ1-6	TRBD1	TGTGCCAGCAGAACAGGGGGCATGGATAATTCACCCCTCCACTTT	CASRTGGMDNSPLHF
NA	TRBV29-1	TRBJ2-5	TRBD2	TGCAGCGTAAAACTAGCGGGAGGGCCGGAGGAGACCCAGTACTTC	CSVKLAGGPEETQYF
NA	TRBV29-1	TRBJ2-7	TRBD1	TGCAGCGCGTACTCCGGGACAGGGACGCTCGAGCAGTACTTC	CSAYSGTGTLEQYF
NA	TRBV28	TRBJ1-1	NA	TGTGCCAGCAGTTTGAGGGGACGTAGCATGAACACTGAAGCTTTCTTT	CASSLRGRSMNTEAFF
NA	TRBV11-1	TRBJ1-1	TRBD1	TGTGCCAGCAGCTTTTTCCCCCGACAGGGCTACGGATACGATGAAGCTTTCTTT	CASSFFPRQGYGYDEAFF
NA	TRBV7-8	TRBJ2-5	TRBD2	TGTGCCAGCAGCTTACGGCTAGCGGGGAACCAAGAGACCCAGTACTTC	CASSLRLAGNQETQYF
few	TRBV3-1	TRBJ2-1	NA	TGTGCCAGCAGCCCATCTACAGCCGTGGGCTACAATGAGCAGTTCTTC	CASSPSTAVGYNEQFF
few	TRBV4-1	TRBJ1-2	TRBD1	TGCGCCAGCAGCCTCCGGGACAGTCAAAACTATGGCTACACCTTC	CASSLRDSQNYGYTF
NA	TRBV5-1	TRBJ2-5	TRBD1	TGCGCCAGCAGCTTGGAAGGGACAGCGAAAGAGACCCAGTACTTC	CASSLEGTAKETQYF
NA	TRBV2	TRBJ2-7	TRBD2	TGTGCCAGCAGGGGGACTAGCGGAACCTACGAGCAGTACTTC	CASRGTSGTYEQYF
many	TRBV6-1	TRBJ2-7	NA	TGTGCCAGCAGTGCCCCCCTAGGCTACGAGCAGTACTTC	CASSAPLGYEQYF
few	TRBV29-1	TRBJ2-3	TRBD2	TGCAGCGTTGAAGCTAGCGGGGGGGCTTTGGATACGCAGTATTTT	CSVEASGGALDTQYF
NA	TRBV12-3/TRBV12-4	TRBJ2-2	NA	TGTGCCAGCAGGCGAGCGAGCCCGCCCGGGGAGCTGTTTTTT	CASRRASPPGELFF
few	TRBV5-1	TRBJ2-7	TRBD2	TGCGCCAGCAGCTTGTCGGCTAGCGGGAATAACGAGCAGTACTTC	CASSLSASGNNEQYF
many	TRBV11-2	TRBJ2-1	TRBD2	TGTGCCAGCAGCTTTCTTAGGCCTGGCGGGAGAGTCTACAATGAGCAGTTCTTC	CASSFLRPGGRVYNEQFF
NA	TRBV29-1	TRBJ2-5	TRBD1	TGCAGCTCGAGGACAGGGAAAGGGGAGACCCAGTACTTC	CSSRTGKGETQYF
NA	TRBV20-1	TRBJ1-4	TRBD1	TGCAGTGCTCTACAGGGGGCGGCTAATGAAAAACTGTTTTTT	CSALQGAANEKLFF
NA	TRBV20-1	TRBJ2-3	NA	TGCAGTGCGCCGATGGGGTTAGCGGTCCTCTCTAGCACAGATACGCAGTATTTT	CSAPMGLAVLSSTDTQYF